This T cell receptor (beta chain) is from a study of T cells after somatic rescue of genetic block. CDR1 and CDR2 (germline): SGHAT, FQNNGV. CDR3 length: 12 amino acids. V was cut by 5 bases and J by 6 bases, with 10 bases left in between. Profiled with immunoSEQ multiplex PCR; TCRdb holds only in-frame clones, not every one. The sample lists 65,000 to 70,000 clones, about 91% seen once, with around 3% in the top ten. Sequencing was performed on peripheral blood mononuclear cells (PBMCs). The rearrangement links TRBV11-2 to TRBJ2-5; D remains unclear. This sequence originates from a man aged 35-49 years. The CDR3: CASSRAMKTQYF. As DNA, the CDR3 is TGTGCCAGCAGCAGGGCCATGAAGACCCAGTACTTC.